A selection of T cell receptor beta chains follows, all from one sample in a study of OX40 agonist ivuxolimab in advanced cancers. The repertoire was sequenced with immunoSEQ multiplex PCR; TCRdb's copy has only in-frame clones and lacks some. The table records approximately 80,000 clones, roughly 89% of them present only once. Sequencing used CD4+ or CD8+ T cells sorted from blood, obtained in a trial of the OX40 agonist ivuxolimab. The receptors were gathered from an adult with an advanced solid tumor such as melanoma, head and neck, liver or kidney cancer. Both conserved end residues are part of each CDR3. The order of the fields is D gene, J gene, V gene, CDR3 length, clone size, CDR3 DNA, CDR3 protein. The D gene is left open where the match is weak. Clone sizes are given selectively: once, few, many, or a class where the clone is expanded.

>.|TRBJ2-4|TRBV28|12|.
TGTGCCAGCGGGGCCGGGAAAAACATTCAGTACTTC
CASGAGKNIQYF
>.|TRBJ2-3|TRBV12-5|13|.
TGTGCTAGTGGTACCTCTACAGGGGATACGCAGTATTTT
CASGTSTGDTQYF
>TRBD1|TRBJ2-1|TRBV10-1|14|once
TGCGCCAGCAGTGCGGACAGGGGCTACAATGAGCAGTTCTTC
CASSADRGYNEQFF
>TRBD2|TRBJ2-4|TRBV28|20|.
TGTGCCAGCAGGGGCCCCGGCGATAGCGGGGCGGGAGTGGCCAAAAACATTCAGTACTTC
CASRGPGDSGAGVAKNIQYF
>.|TRBJ2-6|TRBV11-2|15|.
TGTGCCAGCAGCTTAGAAGGGTACGGGGCCAACGTCCTGACTTTC
CASSLEGYGANVLTF
>TRBD2|TRBJ2-5|TRBV28|15|.
TGTGCCAGCAGTTTACTAGCGGGAGGGAAAGAGACCCAGTACTTC
CASSLLAGGKETQYF
>.|TRBJ2-1|TRBV11-1|14|.
TGTGCCAGCAGCTTATCGCGGGTGAACAATGAGCAGTTCTTC
CASSLSRVNNEQFF
>TRBD1|TRBJ1-6|TRBV19|15|.
TGTGCCAGTAGTGCTCTAAAGGGGGCTGATTCACCCCTCCACTTT
CASSALKGADSPLHF
>TRBD2|TRBJ2-1|TRBV9|16|.
TGTGCCAGCAGCCTCGGGACTAGCGGGAGTTTCTATGAGCAGTTCTTC
CASSLGTSGSFYEQFF
>.|TRBJ1-1|TRBV28|13|.
TGTGCCAGCAGTCCGACGGTGAACACTGAAGCTTTCTTT
CASSPTVNTEAFF
>.|TRBJ2-1|TRBV11-2|15|.
TGTGCCAGCAGCTTAGCAGCGACCTCCTACAATGAGCAGTTCTTC
CASSLAATSYNEQFF
>TRBD1|TRBJ1-6|TRBV9|15|.
TGTGCCAGCAGCGCGGGACAGAGTATAAATTCACCCCTCCACTTT
CASSAGQSINSPLHF
>TRBD1|TRBJ1-6|TRBV5-4|16|.
TGTGCCAGCAGCTTGGGCGCAGGGGGCTTGGGCTCACCCCTCCACTTT
CASSLGAGGLGSPLHF
>.|TRBJ1-2|TRBV6-4|13|.
TGTGCCAGCAGTGTCCGGGACGGCTACGGCTACACCTTC
CASSVRDGYGYTF
>TRBD2|TRBJ2-3|TRBV18|18|.
TGTGCCAGCTCACCAGTTAGCGGGGGCCGCCGTAGCACAGATACGCAGTATTTT
CASSPVSGGRRSTDTQYF
>.|TRBJ2-1|TRBV11-2|15|.
TGTGCCAGCAGCCCCAGGAACCTGGGCTACAATGAGCAGTTCTTC
CASSPRNLGYNEQFF
>TRBD1|TRBJ2-3|TRBV6-5|16|.
TGTGCCAGCAGTTACTCGAGGACAGGGGATGCCGATACGCAGTATTTT
CASSYSRTGDADTQYF
>.|TRBJ1-2|TRBV6-6|15|.
TGTGCCAGCAGTTACTTCGGCAGCGCTAACTATGGCTACACCTTC
CASSYFGSANYGYTF
>.|TRBJ1-2|TRBV5-4|13|.
TGTGCCAGCAGCTCGGAAGGGACCTATGGCTACACCTTC
CASSSEGTYGYTF
>.|TRBJ1-5|TRBV5-1|15|once
TGCGCCAGCAGCTTGGAAGGGAGTCGCAATCAGCCCCAGCATTTT
CASSLEGSRNQPQHF
>.|TRBJ2-5|TRBV19|13|.
TGTGCCAGTAGTTGGGCCGGGAAAGAGACCCAGTACTTC
CASSWAGKETQYF
>.|TRBJ2-7|TRBV5-1|14|.
TGCGCCAGCAGCTGGGGGATCAGAGCCTACGAGCAGTACTTC
CASSWGIRAYEQYF
>TRBD1|TRBJ1-1|TRBV6-5|12|.
TGTGCCAGCGGCACAGGGGCCGGTGAAGCTTTCTTT
CASGTGAGEAFF
>TRBD1|TRBJ1-1|TRBV7-3|16|.
TGTGCCAGCAGCTTAGTTGCAGGGACAGGGAACACTGAAGCTTTCTTT
CASSLVAGTGNTEAFF
>.|TRBJ2-7|TRBV11-2|11|.
TGTGCCAGCAGCCCTTCCTACGAGCAGTACTTC
CASSPSYEQYF
>TRBD1|TRBJ1-2|TRBV15|14|.
TGTGCCACCAGCGGACCGGGACAGAGCTATGGCTACACCTTC
CATSGPGQSYGYTF
>TRBD1|TRBJ2-7|TRBV7-9|14|.
TGTGCCAGCAGCTTAGCGGGACAGACCTACGAGCAGTACTTC
CASSLAGQTYEQYF
>.|TRBJ2-7|TRBV5-1|14|.
TGCGCCAGCAGCTTGGGTTTAAAAGTGTACGAGCAGTACTTC
CASSLGLKVYEQYF
>.|TRBJ2-7|TRBV2|13|.
TGTGCCAGCAACTACAGAGAACCACCACAGCAGTACTTC
CASNYREPPQQYF
>TRBD2|TRBJ2-3|TRBV4-1|15|.
TGCGCCAGCAGCCAAGAGGAGAGCGGGGCAGATACGCAGTATTTT
CASSQEESGADTQYF
>.|TRBJ1-4|TRBV5-1|15|.
TGCGCCAGCAGCCCCCTCGGAGCAACTAATGAAAAACTGTTTTTT
CASSPLGATNEKLFF
>.|TRBJ2-1|TRBV14|16|.
TGTGCCAGCAGCCCCGGGCAGGGCCGGTCCTACAATGAGCAGTTCTTC
CASSPGQGRSYNEQFF
>.|TRBJ2-5|TRBV28|15|.
TGTGCCAGCAGCCCCCCCTGGGGTTTACAAGAGACCCAGTACTTC
CASSPPWGLQETQYF
>TRBD1|TRBJ2-7|TRBV6-1|13|once
TGTGCCAGCAGTGAGCAGGGGGCGTGGGAGCAGTACTTC
CASSEQGAWEQYF
>.|TRBJ1-2|TRBV28|15|.
TGTGCCAGCAGTTTATCATTTTTTCGCGTCTATGGCTACACCTTC
CASSLSFFRVYGYTF
>TRBD2|TRBJ2-1|TRBV5-6|15|.
TGTGCCAGCAGCTTGACTAGCGGGGCCTACAATGAGCAGTTCTTC
CASSLTSGAYNEQFF
>.|TRBJ2-1|TRBV5-4|15|.
TGTGCCAGCAGCTTACGGCGGGCTGGCTACAATGAGCAGTTCTTC
CASSLRRAGYNEQFF
>.|TRBJ1-1|TRBV5-1|15|.
TGCGCCAGCAGCTCCGGGGGGGCAAAGAACACTGAAGCTTTCTTT
CASSSGGAKNTEAFF
>.|TRBJ1-1|TRBV5-4|15|.
TGTGCCAGCGCCTGGTCGAAGGGCGCGTACACTGAAGCTTTCTTT
CASAWSKGAYTEAFF
>.|TRBJ2-3|TRBV27|17|once
TGTGCCAGCAGTTTATACCAGGGGATGGCTGGCACAGATACGCAGTATTTT
CASSLYQGMAGTDTQYF
>TRBD1|TRBJ1-3|TRBV29-1|14|.
TGCAGCGCTATGGGGAGGGGGCCTGGAAACACCATATATTTT
CSAMGRGPGNTIYF
>.|TRBJ1-1|TRBV5-1|14|.
TGCGCCAGCAGCTTTCGACGGGTGAACACTGAAGCTTTCTTT
CASSFRRVNTEAFF
>.|TRBJ1-3|TRBV30|12|.
TGTGCCTGCAGAAGCTCTGGAAACACCATATATTTT
CACRSSGNTIYF
>.|TRBJ1-4|TRBV6-1|15|.
TGTGCCAGCAGTGGCAACGGAGGGCCTAATGAAAAACTGTTTTTT
CASSGNGGPNEKLFF
>.|TRBJ2-5|TRBV5-1|14|.
TGCGCCAGCAGCTTGTTCGGTCTCCAAGAGACCCAGTACTTC
CASSLFGLQETQYF
>TRBD1|TRBJ2-5|TRBV2|15|.
TGTGCCAGCAGCCTACGGACAGGTTACCTTGAGACCCAGTACTTC
CASSLRTGYLETQYF
>.|TRBJ2-3|TRBV9|13|.
TGTGCCAGCAGCGTAGGCCCCACAGATACGCAGTATTTT
CASSVGPTDTQYF
>.|TRBJ1-3|TRBV10-1|15|.
TGCGCCAGCAGTGATCCGGACAGCTCTGGAAACACCATATATTTT
CASSDPDSSGNTIYF